This TCR beta chain originates from a study of blood T cells in healthy people across ages. Study context: There was about one barcoded beta molecule captured by template switching per two T cells.

The CDR3 totals 14 residues. V lost 4 bases to trimming and J lost 0 bases, with 10 bases between them. CDR1 SGHRS and CDR2 YFSETQ come from the germline V gene. Alongside a J-beta primer mix, a sample-barcoded 5' primer served in a second PCR lasting about 6 to 11 cycles. TCRdb used MiXCR to reprocess the 5' RACE reads, holding one entry per CDR3 protein. The sample yields 650,000 to 800,000 distinct CDR3 sequences, approximately 44% seen once. V usage is TRBV5-1 and J usage is TRBJ1-1; possible D gene TRBD1, 6 bases. The clonotype comes from a man between 60 and 70 years old in good health. Specimen: blood. CDR3 loop: CASSGGHMNTEAFF. The CDR3 DNA sequence: TGCGCCAGCAGCGGGGGACACATGAACACTGAAGCTTTCTTT.